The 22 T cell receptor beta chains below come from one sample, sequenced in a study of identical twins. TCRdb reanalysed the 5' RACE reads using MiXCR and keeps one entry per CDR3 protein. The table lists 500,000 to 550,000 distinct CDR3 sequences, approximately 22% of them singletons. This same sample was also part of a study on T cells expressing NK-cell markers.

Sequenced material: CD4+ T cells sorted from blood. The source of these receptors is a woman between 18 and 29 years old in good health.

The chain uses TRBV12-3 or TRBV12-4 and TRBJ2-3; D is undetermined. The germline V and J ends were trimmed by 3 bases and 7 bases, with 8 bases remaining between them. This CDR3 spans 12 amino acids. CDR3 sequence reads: CASSLESNTQYF. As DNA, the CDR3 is TGTGCCAGCAGTTTGGAATCAAATACGCAGTATTTT.

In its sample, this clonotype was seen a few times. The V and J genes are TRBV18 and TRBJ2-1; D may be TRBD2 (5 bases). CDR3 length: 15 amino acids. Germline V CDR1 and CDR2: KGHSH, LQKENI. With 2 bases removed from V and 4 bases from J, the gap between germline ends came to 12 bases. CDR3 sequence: CASSPDKAEYNEQFF. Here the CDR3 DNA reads TGTGCCAGCTCACCAGACAAAGCGGAGTACAATGAGCAGTTCTTC.

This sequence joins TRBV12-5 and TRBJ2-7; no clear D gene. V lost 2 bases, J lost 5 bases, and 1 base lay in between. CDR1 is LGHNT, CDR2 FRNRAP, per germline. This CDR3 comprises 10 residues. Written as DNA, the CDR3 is TGTGCTAGTGGTTTGCACGAGCAGTACTTC. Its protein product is CASGLHEQYF. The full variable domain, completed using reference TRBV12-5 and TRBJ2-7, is DARVTQTPRHKVTEMGQEVTMRCQPILGHNTVFWYRQTMMQGLELLAYFRNRAPLDDSGMPKDRFSAEMPDATLATLKIQPSEPRDSAVYFCASGLHEQYFGPGTRLTVT.

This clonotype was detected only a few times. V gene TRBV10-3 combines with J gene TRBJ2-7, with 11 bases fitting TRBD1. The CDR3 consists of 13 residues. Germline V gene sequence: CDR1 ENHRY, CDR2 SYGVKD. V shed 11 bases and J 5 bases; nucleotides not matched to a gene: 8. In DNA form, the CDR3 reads TGTGCCGGCTCGGGACAGGGGGACGACGAGCAGTACTTC. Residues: CAGSGQGDDEQYF.

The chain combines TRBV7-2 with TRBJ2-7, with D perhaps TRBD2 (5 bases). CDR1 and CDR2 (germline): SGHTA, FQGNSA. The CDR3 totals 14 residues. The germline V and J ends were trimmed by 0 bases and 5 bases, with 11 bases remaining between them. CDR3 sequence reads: CASSLAGVSHEQYF. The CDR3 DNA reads TGTGCCAGCAGCTTAGCGGGAGTTTCCCACGAGCAGTACTTC.

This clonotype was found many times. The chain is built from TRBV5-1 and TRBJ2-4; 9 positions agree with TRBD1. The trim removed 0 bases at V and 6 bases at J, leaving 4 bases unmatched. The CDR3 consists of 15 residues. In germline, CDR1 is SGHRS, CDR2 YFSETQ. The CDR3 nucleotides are TGCGCCAGCAGCTTGGAACAGGGGGCAAGAAACATTCAGTACTTC. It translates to CASSLEQGARNIQYF.

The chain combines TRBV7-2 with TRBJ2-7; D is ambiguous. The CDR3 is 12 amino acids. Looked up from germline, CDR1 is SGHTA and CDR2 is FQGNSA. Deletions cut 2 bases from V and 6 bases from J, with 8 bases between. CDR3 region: CASSLSQIEQYF. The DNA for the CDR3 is TGTGCCAGCAGCTTATCCCAGATCGAGCAGTACTTC.

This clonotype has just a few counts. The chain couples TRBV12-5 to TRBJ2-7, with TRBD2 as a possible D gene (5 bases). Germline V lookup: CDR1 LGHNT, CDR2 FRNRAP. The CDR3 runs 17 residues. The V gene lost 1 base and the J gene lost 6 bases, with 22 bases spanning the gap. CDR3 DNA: TGTGCTAGTGGTTTGGGGACTCACAGAATATCCCTCGCCGAGCAGTACTTC. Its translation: CASGLGTHRISLAEQYF.

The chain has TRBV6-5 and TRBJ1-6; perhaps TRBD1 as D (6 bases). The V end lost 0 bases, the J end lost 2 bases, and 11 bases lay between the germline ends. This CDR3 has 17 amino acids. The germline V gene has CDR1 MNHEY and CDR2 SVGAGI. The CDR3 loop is CASSYSIGGAYNSPLHF. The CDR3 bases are TGTGCCAGCAGTTACTCGATCGGGGGCGCCTATAATTCACCCCTCCACTTT.

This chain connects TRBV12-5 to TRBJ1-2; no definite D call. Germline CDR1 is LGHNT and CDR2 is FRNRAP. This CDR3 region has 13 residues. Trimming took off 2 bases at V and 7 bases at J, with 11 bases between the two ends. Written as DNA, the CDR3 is TGTGCTAGTGGTTTGCTCACCTGGTCTGGCTACACCTTC. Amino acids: CASGLLTWSGYTF.

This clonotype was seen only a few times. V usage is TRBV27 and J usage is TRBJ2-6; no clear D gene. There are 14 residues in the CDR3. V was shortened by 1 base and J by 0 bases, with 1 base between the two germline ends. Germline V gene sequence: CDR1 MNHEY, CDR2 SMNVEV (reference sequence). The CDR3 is CASSLFSGANVLTF. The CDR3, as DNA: TGTGCCAGCAGTTTATTCTCTGGGGCCAACGTCCTGACTTTC.

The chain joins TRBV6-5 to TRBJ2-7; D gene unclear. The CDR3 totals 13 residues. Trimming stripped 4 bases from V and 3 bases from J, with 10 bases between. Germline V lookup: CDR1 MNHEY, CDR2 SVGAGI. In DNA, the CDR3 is TGTGCCAGCAGTTCCCATATGGGCTACGAGCAGTACTTC. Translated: CASSSHMGYEQYF.

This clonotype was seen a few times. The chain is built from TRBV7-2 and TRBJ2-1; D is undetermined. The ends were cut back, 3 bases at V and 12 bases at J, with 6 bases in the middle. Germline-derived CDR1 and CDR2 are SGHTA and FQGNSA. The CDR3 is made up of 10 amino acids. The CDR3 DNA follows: TGTGCCAGCAGCTTCCCAGGGCAGTTCTTC. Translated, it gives CASSFPGQFF.

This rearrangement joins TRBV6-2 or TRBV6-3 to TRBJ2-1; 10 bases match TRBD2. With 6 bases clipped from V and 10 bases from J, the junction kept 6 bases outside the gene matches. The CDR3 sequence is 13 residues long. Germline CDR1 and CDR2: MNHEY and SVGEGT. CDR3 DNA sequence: TGTGCCAGCAGCGCTAGCGGGAGTCGCGAGCAGTTCTTC. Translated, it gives CASSASGSREQFF.

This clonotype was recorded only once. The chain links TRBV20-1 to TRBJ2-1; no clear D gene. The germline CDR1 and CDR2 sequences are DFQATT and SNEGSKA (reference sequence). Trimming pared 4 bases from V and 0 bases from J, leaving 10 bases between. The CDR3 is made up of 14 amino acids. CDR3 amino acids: CSAIERSSYNEQFF. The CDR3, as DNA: TGCAGTGCTATCGAGCGAAGCTCCTACAATGAGCAGTTCTTC.

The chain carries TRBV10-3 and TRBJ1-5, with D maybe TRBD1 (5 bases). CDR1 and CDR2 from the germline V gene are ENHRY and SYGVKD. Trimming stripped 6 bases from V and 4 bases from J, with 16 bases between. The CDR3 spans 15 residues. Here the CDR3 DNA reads TGTGCCATCAGGGGGGGGACGGCGAATAATCAGCCCCAGCATTTT. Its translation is CAIRGGTANNQPQHF.

CDR3 in amino acids: CASSLGRPGREEETQYF. CDR3 DNA sequence: TGTGCCAGCAGCTTAGGGCGTCCGGGACGAGAGGAGGAGACCCAGTACTTC. V usage is TRBV7-9 and J usage is TRBJ2-5, with D perhaps given as TRBD1 or TRBD2 (5 bases each). The CDR3 is 17 residues long. Germline-derived CDR1 and CDR2 are SEHNR and FQNEAQ (reference sequence). The ends were cut back, 1 base at V and 5 bases at J, with 20 bases in the middle.

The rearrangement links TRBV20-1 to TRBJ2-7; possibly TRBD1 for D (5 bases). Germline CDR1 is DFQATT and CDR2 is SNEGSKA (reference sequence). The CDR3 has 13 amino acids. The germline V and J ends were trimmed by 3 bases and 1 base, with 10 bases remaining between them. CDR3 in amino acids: CSARKQASYEQYF. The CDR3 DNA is TGCAGTGCTAGGAAACAGGCTTCCTACGAGCAGTACTTC.

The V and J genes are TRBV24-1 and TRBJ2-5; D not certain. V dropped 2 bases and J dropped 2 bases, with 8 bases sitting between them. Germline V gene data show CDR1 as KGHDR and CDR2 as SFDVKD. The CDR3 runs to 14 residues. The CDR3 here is CATSDWLDQETQYF. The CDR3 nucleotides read TGTGCCACCAGTGATTGGCTAGATCAAGAGACCCAGTACTTC.

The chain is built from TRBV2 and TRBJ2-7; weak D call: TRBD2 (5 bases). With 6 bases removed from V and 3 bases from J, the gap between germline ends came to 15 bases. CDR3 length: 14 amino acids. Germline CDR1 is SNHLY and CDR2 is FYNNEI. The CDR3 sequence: CASRTESGFYEQYF. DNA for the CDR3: TGTGCCAGCAGGACTGAATCGGGGTTCTACGAGCAGTACTTC.

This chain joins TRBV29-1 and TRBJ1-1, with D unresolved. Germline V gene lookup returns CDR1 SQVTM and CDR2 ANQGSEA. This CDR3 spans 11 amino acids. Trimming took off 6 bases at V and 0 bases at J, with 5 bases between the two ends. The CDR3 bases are TGCAGCGTCCAGATGAACACTGAAGCTTTCTTT. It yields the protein CSVQMNTEAFF.

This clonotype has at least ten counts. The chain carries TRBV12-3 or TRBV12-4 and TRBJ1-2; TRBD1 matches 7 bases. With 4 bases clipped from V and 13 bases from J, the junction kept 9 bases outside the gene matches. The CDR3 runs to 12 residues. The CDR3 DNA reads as TGTGCCAGCAGTTATTATGGGGACAGACCCACCTTC. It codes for CASSYYGDRPTF.